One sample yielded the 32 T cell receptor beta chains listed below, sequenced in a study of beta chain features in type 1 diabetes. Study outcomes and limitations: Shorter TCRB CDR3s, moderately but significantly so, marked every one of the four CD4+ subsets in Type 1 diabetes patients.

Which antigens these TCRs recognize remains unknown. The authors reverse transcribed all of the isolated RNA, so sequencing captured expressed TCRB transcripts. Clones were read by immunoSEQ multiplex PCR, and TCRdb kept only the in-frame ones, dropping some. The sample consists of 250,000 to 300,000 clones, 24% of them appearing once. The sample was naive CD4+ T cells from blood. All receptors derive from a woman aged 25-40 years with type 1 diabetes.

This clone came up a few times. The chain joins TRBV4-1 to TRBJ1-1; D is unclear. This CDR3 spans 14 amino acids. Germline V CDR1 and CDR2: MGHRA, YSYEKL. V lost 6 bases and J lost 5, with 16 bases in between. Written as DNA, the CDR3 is TGCGCCAGCAGGTCCCTCCCAGCGGGGACTGAAGCTTTCTTT. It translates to CASRSLPAGTEAFF.

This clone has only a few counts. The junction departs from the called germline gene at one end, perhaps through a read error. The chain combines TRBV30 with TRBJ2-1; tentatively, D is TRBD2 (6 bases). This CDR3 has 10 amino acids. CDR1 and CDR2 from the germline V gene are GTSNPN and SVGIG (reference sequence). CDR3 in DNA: TGTGCCTGGAGTGTAGGGACTCAACTCTTC. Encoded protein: CAWSVGTQLF. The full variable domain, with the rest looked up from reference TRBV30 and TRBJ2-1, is SQTIHQWPATLVQPVGSPLSLECTVEGTSNPNLYWYRQAAGRGLQLLFYSVGIGQISSEVPQNLSASRPQDRQFILSSKKLLLSDSGFYLCAWSVGTQLFGPGTRLTVL.

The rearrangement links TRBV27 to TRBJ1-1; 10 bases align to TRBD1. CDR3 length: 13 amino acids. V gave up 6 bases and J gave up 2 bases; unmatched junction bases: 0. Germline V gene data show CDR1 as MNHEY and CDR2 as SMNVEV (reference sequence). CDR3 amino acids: CASRTGGNTEAFF. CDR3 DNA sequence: TGTGCCAGCAGGACAGGGGGCAACACTGAAGCTTTCTTT.

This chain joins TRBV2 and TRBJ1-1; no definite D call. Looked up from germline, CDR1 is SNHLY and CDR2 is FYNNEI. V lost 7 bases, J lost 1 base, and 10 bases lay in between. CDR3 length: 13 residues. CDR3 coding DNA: TGTGCCAGCACCCTGCCGGGGAACACTGAAGCTTTCTTT. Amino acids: CASTLPGNTEAFF.

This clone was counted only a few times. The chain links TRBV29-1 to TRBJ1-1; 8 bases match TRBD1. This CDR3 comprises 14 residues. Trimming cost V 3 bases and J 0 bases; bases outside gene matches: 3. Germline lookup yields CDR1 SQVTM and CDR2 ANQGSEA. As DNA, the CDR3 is TGCAGCGTTGAGCCGGGACAGGTGAACACTGAAGCTTTCTTT. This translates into CSVEPGQVNTEAFF.

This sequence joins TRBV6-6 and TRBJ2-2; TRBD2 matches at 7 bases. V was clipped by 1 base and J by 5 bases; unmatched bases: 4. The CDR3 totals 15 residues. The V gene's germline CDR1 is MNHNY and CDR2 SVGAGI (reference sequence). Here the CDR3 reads CASSYWTRETGELFF. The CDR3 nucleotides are TGTGCCAGCAGTTACTGGACTAGAGAGACCGGGGAGCTGTTTTTT.

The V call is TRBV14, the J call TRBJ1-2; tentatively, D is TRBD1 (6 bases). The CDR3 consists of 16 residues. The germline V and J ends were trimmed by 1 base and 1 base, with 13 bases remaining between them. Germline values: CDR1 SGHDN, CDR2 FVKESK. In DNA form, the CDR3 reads TGTGCCAGCAGCCAAGGAGGCAGGGGAGTTAACTATGGCTACACCTTC. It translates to CASSQGGRGVNYGYTF.

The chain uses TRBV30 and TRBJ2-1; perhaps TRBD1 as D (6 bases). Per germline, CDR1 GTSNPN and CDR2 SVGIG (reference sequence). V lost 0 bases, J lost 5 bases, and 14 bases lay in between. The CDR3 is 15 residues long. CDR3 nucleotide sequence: TGTGCCTGGAGTGTACGGAGGACAGCTAACAATGAGCAGTTCTTC. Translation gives CAWSVRRTANNEQFF.

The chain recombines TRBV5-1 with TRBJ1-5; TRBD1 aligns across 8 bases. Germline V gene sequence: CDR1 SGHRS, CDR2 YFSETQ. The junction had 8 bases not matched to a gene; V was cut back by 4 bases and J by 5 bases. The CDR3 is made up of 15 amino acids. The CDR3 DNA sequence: TGCGCCAGCAGCCCATCGACAGGGGTTTATCAGCCCCAGCATTTT. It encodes CASSPSTGVYQPQHF.

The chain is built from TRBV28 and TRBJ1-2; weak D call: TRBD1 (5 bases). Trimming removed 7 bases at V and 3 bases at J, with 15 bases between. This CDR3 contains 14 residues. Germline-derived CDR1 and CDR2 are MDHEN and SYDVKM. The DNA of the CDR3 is TGTGCCAGCAACCCAGGGCAGAGCTACTATGGCTACACCTTC. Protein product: CASNPGQSYYGYTF.

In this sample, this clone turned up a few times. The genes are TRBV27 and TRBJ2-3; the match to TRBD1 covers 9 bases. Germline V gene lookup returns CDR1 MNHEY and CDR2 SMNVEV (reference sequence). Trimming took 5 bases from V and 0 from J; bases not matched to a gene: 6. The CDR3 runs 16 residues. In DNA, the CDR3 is TGTGCCAGCAGTGTTGGGACAGGGTCTAGCACAGATACGCAGTATTTT. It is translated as CASSVGTGSSTDTQYF.

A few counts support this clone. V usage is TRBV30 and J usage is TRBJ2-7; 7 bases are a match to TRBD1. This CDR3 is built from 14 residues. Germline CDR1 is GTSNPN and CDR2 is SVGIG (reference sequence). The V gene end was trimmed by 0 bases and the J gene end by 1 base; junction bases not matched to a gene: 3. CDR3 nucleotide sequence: TGTGCCTGGAGTGTCCCAGGGGGTTCCTACGAGCAGTACTTC. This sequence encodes CAWSVPGGSYEQYF.

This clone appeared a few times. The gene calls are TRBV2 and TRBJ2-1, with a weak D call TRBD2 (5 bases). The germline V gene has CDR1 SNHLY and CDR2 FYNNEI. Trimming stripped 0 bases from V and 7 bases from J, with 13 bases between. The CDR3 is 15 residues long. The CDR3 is CASSEAVGAVNEQFF. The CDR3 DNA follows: TGTGCCAGCAGTGAAGCGGTGGGAGCGGTGAATGAGCAGTTCTTC.

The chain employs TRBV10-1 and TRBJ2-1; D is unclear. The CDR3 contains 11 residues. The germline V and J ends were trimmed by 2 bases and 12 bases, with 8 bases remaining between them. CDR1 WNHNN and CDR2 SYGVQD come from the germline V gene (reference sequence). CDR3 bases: TGCGCCAGCAGTGAGAGTGGCATGCAGTTCTTC. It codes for CASSESGMQFF.

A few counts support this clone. The CDR3 here is CASSQLPDSRRELFF. CDR3 nucleotide sequence: TGCGCCAGCAGCCAACTCCCGGACTCTCGGAGGGAGCTGTTTTTT. This chain uses TRBV5-1 with TRBJ2-2; D perhaps matches TRBD2 (5 bases). The CDR3 runs to 15 residues. CDR1 and CDR2 from the germline V gene are SGHRS and YFSETQ. The V end lost 4 bases, the J end lost 9 bases, and 19 bases lay between the germline ends.

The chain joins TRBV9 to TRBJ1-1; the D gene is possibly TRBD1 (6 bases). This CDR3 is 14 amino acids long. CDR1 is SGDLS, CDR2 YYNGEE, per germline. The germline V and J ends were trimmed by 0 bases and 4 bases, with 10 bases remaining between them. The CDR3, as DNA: TGTGCCAGCAGCGTAGTTGGGACATCCACTGAAGCTTTCTTT. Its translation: CASSVVGTSTEAFF.

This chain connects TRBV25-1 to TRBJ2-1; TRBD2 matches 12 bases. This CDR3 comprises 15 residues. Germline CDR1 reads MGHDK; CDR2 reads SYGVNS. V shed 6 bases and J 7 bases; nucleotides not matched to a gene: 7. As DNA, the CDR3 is TGTGCCAGCAGGACTAGCGGGAGTTCTCTTAATGAGCAGTTCTTC. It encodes CASRTSGSSLNEQFF.

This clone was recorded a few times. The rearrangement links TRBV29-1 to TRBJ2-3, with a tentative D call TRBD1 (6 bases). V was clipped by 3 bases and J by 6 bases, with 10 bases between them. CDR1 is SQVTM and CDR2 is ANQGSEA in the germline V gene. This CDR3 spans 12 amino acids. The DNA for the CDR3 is TGCAGCGTTGAGTCAGGGGTGGATACGCAGTATTTT. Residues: CSVESGVDTQYF.

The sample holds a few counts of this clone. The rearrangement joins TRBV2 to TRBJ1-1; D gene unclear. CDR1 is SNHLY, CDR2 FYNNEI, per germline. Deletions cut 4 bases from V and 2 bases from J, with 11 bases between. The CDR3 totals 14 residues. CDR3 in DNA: TGTGCCAGCAGTGTCAGAACAGTCAACACTGAAGCTTTCTTT. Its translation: CASSVRTVNTEAFF.

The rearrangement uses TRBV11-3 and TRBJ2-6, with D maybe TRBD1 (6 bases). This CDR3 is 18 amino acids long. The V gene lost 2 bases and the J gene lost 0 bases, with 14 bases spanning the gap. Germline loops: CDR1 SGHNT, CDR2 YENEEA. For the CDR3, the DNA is TGTGCCAGCAGCTTACGAGCAAGGGGGAGCTCTGGGGCCAACGTCCTGACTTTC. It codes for CASSLRARGSSGANVLTF.

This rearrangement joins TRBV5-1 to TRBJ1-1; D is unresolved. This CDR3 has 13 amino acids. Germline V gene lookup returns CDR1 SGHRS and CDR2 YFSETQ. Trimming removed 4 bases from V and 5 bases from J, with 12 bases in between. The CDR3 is CASSNQVGTEAFF. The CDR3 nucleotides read TGCGCCAGCAGCAACCAGGTAGGAACTGAAGCTTTCTTT.

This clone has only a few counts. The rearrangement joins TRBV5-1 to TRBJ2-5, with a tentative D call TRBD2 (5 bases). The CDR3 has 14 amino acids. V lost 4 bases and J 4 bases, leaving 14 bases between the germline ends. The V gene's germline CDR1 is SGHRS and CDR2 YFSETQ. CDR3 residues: CASSKDSWGETQYF. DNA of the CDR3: TGCGCCAGCAGCAAGGACTCATGGGGAGAGACCCAGTACTTC.

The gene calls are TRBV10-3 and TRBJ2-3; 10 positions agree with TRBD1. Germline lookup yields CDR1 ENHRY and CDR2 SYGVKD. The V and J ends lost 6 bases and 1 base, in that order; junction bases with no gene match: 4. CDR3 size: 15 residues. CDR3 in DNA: TGTGCCATCAGCCGAGGGACAGGGGGCACAGATACGCAGTATTTT. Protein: CAISRGTGGTDTQYF.

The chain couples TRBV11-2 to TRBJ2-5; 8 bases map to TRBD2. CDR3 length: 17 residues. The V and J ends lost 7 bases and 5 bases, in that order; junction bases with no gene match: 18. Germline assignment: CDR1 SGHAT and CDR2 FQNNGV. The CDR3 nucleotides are TGTGCCAGCACCTTCGAAACAAAGCGGGAGATCTGGGAGACCCAGTACTTC. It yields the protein CASTFETKREIWETQYF.

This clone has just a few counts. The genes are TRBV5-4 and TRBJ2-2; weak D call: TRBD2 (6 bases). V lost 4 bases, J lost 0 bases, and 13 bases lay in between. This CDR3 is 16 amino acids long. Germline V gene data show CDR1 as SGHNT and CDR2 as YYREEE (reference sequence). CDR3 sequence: CASSRDSRANTGELFF. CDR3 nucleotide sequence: TGTGCCAGCAGCAGGGACTCTCGCGCGAACACCGGGGAGCTGTTTTTT.

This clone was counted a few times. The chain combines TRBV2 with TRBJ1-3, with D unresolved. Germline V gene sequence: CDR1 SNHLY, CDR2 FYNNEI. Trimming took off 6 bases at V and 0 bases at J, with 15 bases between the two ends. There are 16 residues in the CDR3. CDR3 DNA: TGTGCCAGCAGGCCGAACCCGGCAGGCTCTGGAAACACCATATATTTT. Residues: CASRPNPAGSGNTIYF.

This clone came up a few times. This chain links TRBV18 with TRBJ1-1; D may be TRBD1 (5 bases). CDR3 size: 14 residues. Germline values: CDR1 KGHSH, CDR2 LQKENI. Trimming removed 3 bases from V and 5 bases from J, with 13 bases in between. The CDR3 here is CASSPGGGRTEAFF. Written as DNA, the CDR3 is TGTGCCAGCTCACCGGGCGGGGGGAGAACTGAAGCTTTCTTT. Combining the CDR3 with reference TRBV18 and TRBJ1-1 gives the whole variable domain NAGVMQNPRHLVRRRGQEARLRCSPMKGHSHVYWYRQLPEEGLKFMVYLQKENIIDESGMPKERFSAEFPKEGPSILRIQQVVRGDSAAYFCASSPGGGRTEAFFGQGTRLTVV.

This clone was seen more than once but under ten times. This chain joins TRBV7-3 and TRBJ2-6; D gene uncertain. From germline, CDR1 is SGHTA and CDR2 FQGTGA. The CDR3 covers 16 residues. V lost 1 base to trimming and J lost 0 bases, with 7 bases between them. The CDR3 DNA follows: TGTGCCAGCAGCTTAAGTGTTAGCTCTGGGGCCAACGTCCTGACTTTC. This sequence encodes CASSLSVSSGANVLTF. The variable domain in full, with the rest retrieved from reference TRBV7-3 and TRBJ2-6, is GAGVSQTPSNKVTEKGKYVELRCDPISGHTALYWYRQSLGQGPEFLIYFQGTGAADDSGLPNDRFFAVRPEGSVSTLKIQRTERGDSAVYLCASSLSVSSGANVLTFGAGSRLTVL.

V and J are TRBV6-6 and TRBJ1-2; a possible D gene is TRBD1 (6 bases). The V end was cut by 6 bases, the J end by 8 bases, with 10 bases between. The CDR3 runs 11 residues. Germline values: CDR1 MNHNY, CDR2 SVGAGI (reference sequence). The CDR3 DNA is TGTGCCAGCAGAACAGGGAGCGGCTACACCTTC. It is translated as CASRTGSGYTF.

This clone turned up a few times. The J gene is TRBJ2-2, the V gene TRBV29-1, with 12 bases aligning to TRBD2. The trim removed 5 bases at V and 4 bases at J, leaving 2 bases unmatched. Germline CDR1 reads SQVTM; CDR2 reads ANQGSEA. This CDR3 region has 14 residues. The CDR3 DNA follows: TGCAGCGTTTCTAGCGGGAGGGTCACCGGGGAGCTGTTTTTT. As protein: CSVSSGRVTGELFF.

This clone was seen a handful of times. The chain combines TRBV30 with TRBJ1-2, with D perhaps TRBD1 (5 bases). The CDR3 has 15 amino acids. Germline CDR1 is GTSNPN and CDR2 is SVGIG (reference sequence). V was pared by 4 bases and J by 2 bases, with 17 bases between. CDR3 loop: CAWNPLGLHNYGYTF. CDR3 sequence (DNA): TGTGCCTGGAACCCCTTGGGACTACACAACTATGGCTACACCTTC.

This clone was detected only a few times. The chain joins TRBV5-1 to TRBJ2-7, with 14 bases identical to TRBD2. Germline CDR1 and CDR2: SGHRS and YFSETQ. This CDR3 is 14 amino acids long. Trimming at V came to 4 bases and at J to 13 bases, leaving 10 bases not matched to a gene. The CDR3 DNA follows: TGCGCCAGCAGCCCCAGCGGACTAGCGGGAGGCCTCTACTTC. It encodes CASSPSGLAGGLYF.